These 21 T cell receptor beta chains originate from one sample sequenced in a study of identifying expanded T cells in peripheral blood. The table came from immunoSEQ multiplex PCR; TCRdb's copy has only in-frame clones and leaves some out. The data contain 95,000 to 100,000 clones, 87% of them singletons. Sequenced input: blood. These receptors were taken from a person aged 18 to 75 in good health.

This rearrangement joins TRBV6-1 to TRBJ2-5; TRBD1 matches at 9 bases. The CDR3 spans 15 residues. CDR1 is MNHNS, CDR2 SASEGT, per germline. J lost 5 bases, V lost 6 bases, and 10 bases had no gene match. Written as DNA, the CDR3 is TGTGCCAGCAGATACAGGGGGCAGCTTGGGGAGACCCAGTACTTC. Protein sequence: CASRYRGQLGETQYF.

This chain links TRBV6-6 with TRBJ1-5, with 8 bases fitting TRBD1. Germline V gene lookup returns CDR1 MNHNY and CDR2 SVGAGI (reference sequence). V lost 5 bases to trimming and J lost 7 bases; unmatched junction nucleotides: 7. The CDR3 is 14 residues long. The CDR3 protein is CASSRTGTGQPQHF. The CDR3 DNA reads as TGTGCCAGCAGTCGAACCGGGACAGGACAGCCCCAGCATTTT.

The chain recombines TRBV4-3 with TRBJ2-7; D uncertain. Germline V gives CDR1 LGHNA, CDR2 YSLEER. The length of the CDR3 is 15 residues. V lost 0 bases to trimming and J lost 6 bases, with 15 bases between them. The CDR3 spells CASSQDLRTRREQYF. The CDR3 DNA is TGCGCCAGCAGCCAAGATCTAAGGACCCGGCGCGAGCAGTACTTC.

The chain is built from TRBV5-4 and TRBJ1-2; D ambiguous. The ends were cut back, 0 bases at V and 8 bases at J, with 11 bases in the middle. The CDR3 totals 13 residues. The germline V gene encodes CDR1 SGHNT and CDR2 YYREEE (reference sequence). This CDR3 is CASSLAEQRGYTF. In DNA form, the CDR3 reads TGTGCCAGCAGCTTGGCAGAACAGCGGGGCTACACCTTC.

V usage is TRBV10-3 and J usage is TRBJ1-1, with a weak D call TRBD1 (6 bases). V dropped 4 bases and J dropped 5 bases, with 14 bases sitting between them. The CDR3 length is 14 residues. The V gene's germline CDR1 is ENHRY and CDR2 SYGVKD. CDR3 nucleotides: TGTGCCATCAGTGCACAGGGATTGGTGACTGAAGCTTTCTTT. Its protein is CAISAQGLVTEAFF.

This clone was recorded once. J is TRBJ1-1 and V is TRBV6-5, with a tentative D call TRBD1 (5 bases). V was trimmed by 4 bases and J by 2 bases, leaving 14 bases between them. This CDR3 is 15 amino acids long. The germline V gene has CDR1 MNHEY and CDR2 SVGAGI. The CDR3 region is CASSFWGEKNTEAFF. DNA of the CDR3: TGTGCCAGCAGTTTTTGGGGGGAGAAAAACACTGAAGCTTTCTTT.

This clone was seen just once. CDR3 nucleotide sequence: TGTGCCAGCAGTGGGGACCCTTACGAGCAGTACTTC. Residues: CASSGDPYEQYF. This chain links TRBV7-9 with TRBJ2-7, with D perhaps matching TRBD1 or TRBD2 (5 bases each). Deletions cut 6 bases from V and 4 bases from J, with 10 bases between. CDR3 length: 12 amino acids. Germline CDR1 and CDR2: SEHNR and FQNEAQ (reference sequence).

This sequence joins TRBV13 and TRBJ2-1, with 10 positions matching TRBD2. Per germline, CDR1 PRHDT and CDR2 FYEKMQ (reference sequence). The CDR3 has 15 amino acids. The V gene end was trimmed by 4 bases and the J gene end by 6 bases; junction bases not matched to a gene: 6. Here the CDR3 reads CASSSPQRGGNEQFF. The DNA for the CDR3 is TGTGCCAGCAGCTCCCCGCAGCGGGGGGGCAATGAGCAGTTCTTC.

This chain joins TRBV18 and TRBJ2-5; D tentatively fits TRBD1 or TRBD2 (5 bases each). The germline V and J ends were trimmed by 10 bases and 4 bases, with 19 bases remaining between them. Germline lookup yields CDR1 KGHSH and CDR2 LQKENI. The CDR3 spans 14 residues. The CDR3 coding sequence is TGTGCCACCCAGAGGGACCCGAGAGGAGAGACCCAGTACTTC. Protein: CATQRDPRGETQYF. The full variable domain, rest sourced from reference TRBV18 and TRBJ2-5, is NAGVMQNPRHLVRRRGQEARLRCSPMKGHSHVYWYRQLPEEGLKFMVYLQKENIIDESGMPKERFSAEFPKEGPSILRIQQVVRGDSAAYFCATQRDPRGETQYFGPGTRLLVL.

This CDR3 is CAISEEQLYGYTF. The CDR3 DNA follows: TGTGCCATCAGTGAGGAGCAGCTGTATGGCTACACCTTC. The V and J genes are TRBV10-3 and TRBJ1-2; D is uncertain. CDR1 ENHRY and CDR2 SYGVKD come from the germline V gene. The CDR3 covers 13 residues. V lost 2 bases and J 5 bases, leaving 9 bases between the germline ends.

The J gene is TRBJ2-7, the V gene TRBV15, with D tentatively TRBD1 (5 bases). Germline assignment: CDR1 LNHNV and CDR2 YYDKDF (reference sequence). This CDR3 comprises 15 residues. The V gene lost 0 bases and the J gene lost 0 bases, with 9 bases spanning the gap. The CDR3 region is CATSRDQGSSYEQYF. Here the CDR3 DNA reads TGTGCCACCAGCAGAGATCAGGGAAGCTCCTACGAGCAGTACTTC. The variable domain in full, with the rest retrieved from reference TRBV15 and TRBJ2-7, is DAMVIQNPRYQVTQFGKPVTLSCSQTLNHNVMYWYQQKSSQAPKLLFHYYDKDFNNEADTPDNFQSRRPNTSFCFLDIRSPGLGDTAMYLCATSRDQGSSYEQYFGPGTRLTVT.

This clone was counted once. The same CDR3 also results from other DNA sequences found in this sample. This chain joins TRBV27 and TRBJ1-1; possible D gene TRBD1, 5 bases. Germline V gene lookup returns CDR1 MNHEY and CDR2 SMNVEV (reference sequence). V dropped 0 bases and J dropped 5 bases, with 13 bases sitting between them. The CDR3 extends over 15 amino acids. CDR3 protein: CASSLSWGVGTEAFF. The CDR3 DNA follows: TGTGCCAGCAGTTTATCGTGGGGGGTAGGAACTGAAGCTTTCTTT.

This chain connects TRBV7-2 to TRBJ2-3; tentatively, D is TRBD1 (5 bases). The CDR3 contains 16 residues. Per germline, CDR1 SGHTA and CDR2 FQGNSA. V gave up 1 base and J gave up 5 bases, with 16 bases separating them. CDR3 protein: CASSLVGRALGDTQYF. DNA for the CDR3: TGTGCCAGCAGCTTAGTGGGCAGGGCTTTAGGAGATACGCAGTATTTT.

This clone was seen once. The CDR3 reads CASRRDQAGEQYF. In DNA form, the CDR3 reads TGTGCCAGCAGAAGGGACCAGGCGGGGGAGCAGTACTTC. J is TRBJ2-7 and V is TRBV6-4; weak D call: TRBD2 (6 bases). From germline, CDR1 is MRHNA and CDR2 SNTAGT. The CDR3 spans 13 residues. Trimming cost V 6 bases and J 7 bases, with 16 bases left between them.

The CDR3 loop reads CATKTGELFF. CDR3 coding DNA: TGTGCCACCAAGACCGGGGAGCTGTTTTTT. The gene calls are TRBV6-1 and TRBJ2-2, with D hard to call. Looked up from germline, CDR1 is MNHNS and CDR2 is SASEGT. CDR3 size: 10 residues. Trimming took off 10 bases at V and 5 bases at J, with 5 bases between the two ends.

The sample holds one count of this clone. This rearrangement joins TRBV19 to TRBJ1-1; no clear D gene. Germline V gene lookup returns CDR1 LNHDA and CDR2 SQIVND (reference sequence). The CDR3 is 14 residues long. The V end lost 3 bases, the J end lost 6 bases, and 14 bases lay between the germline ends. The CDR3 DNA reads TGTGCCAGTAGTATCGGGAAGGGCTACCCTGAAGCTTTCTTT. It is translated as CASSIGKGYPEAFF.

The V call is TRBV7-9, the J call TRBJ1-1, with 8 bases lining up with TRBD1. The V gene end was trimmed by 0 bases and the J gene end by 6 bases; junction bases not matched to a gene: 12. Germline lookup yields CDR1 SEHNR and CDR2 FQNEAQ (reference sequence). The CDR3 runs to 17 residues. CDR3 sequence: CASSLAALAGGASEAFF. CDR3 sequence (DNA): TGTGCCAGCAGCTTAGCGGCTTTAGCAGGGGGCGCCTCTGAAGCTTTCTTT.

The chain employs TRBV4-3 and TRBJ2-2, with TRBD2 as a possible D gene (5 bases). This CDR3 region has 12 residues. The germline V gene encodes CDR1 LGHNA and CDR2 YSLEER. Trimming removed 8 bases from V and 8 bases from J, with 12 bases in between. The CDR3 nucleotides are TGCGCCAGCGGTACGGGGTTAGGGGAGCTGTTTTTT. Protein sequence: CASGTGLGELFF.

This chain links TRBV5-1 with TRBJ2-1; tentative D call: TRBD2 (5 bases). The V end lost 0 bases, the J end lost 3 bases, and 7 bases lay between the germline ends. Germline V gene sequence: CDR1 SGHRS, CDR2 YFSETQ. This CDR3 is 14 amino acids long. CDR3: CASSLGAVYNEQFF. The CDR3 DNA is TGCGCCAGCAGCTTGGGAGCGGTCTACAATGAGCAGTTCTTC.

The chain carries TRBV28 and TRBJ1-5, with D possibly matching TRBD1 (5 bases). The germline CDR1 and CDR2 sequences are MDHEN and SYDVKM. This CDR3 contains 16 residues. Trimming removed 6 bases at V and 0 bases at J, with 15 bases between. This chain's CDR3 is CASSRPRDGSNQPQHF. CDR3 in DNA: TGTGCCAGCAGCCGTCCTCGGGACGGTAGCAATCAGCCCCAGCATTTT.

The chain recombines TRBV6-5 with TRBJ1-2; 7 positions agree with TRBD1. Germline lookup yields CDR1 MNHEY and CDR2 SVGAGI. The CDR3 is 13 amino acids. Losses at the gene ends were 5 bases for V and 8 bases for J; bases not matched to a gene: 8. The CDR3 coding sequence is TGTGCCAGCAGTAACTTAGACAGGGTGGGCTACACCTTC. This sequence encodes CASSNLDRVGYTF.